This TCR beta chain was recorded in a study of T cells in Graves' hyperthyroidism and ophthalmopathy. Across the whole study: Blood from the periphery was taken at initial diagnosis, before any treatment.

This clonotype was counted a few times. Amplification yielded TCR beta CDR3 regions, with RNA transcripts as the source. With the HTBI primer set, the TCR CDR3 went through a first round of RT-PCR. TCRdb re-analysed the multiplex PCR reads in MiXCR, keeping a single row per CDR3 protein. The sample has about 560,000 distinct CDR3 sequences; over 15% are singletons. Patients having uncontrolled infection, another autoimmune disease, pregnancy or lactation were not included. Sample: blood. This TCR derives from a woman aged 18-29 years with Graves' hyperthyroidism.

The CDR3 DNA follows: TGTGCCAGCAGCCCGGGACGGACCTACACAGATACGCAGTATTTT. Amino acids: CASSPGRTYTDTQYF. This chain connects TRBV7-2 to TRBJ2-3, with D perhaps matching TRBD1 or TRBD2 (5 bases each). With 5 bases removed from V and 2 bases from J, the gap between germline ends came to 14 bases. The germline CDR1 and CDR2 sequences are SGHTA and FQGNSA. The CDR3 is made up of 15 amino acids.